These T cell receptor beta chains were read from a single sample in a study of blood T cell repertoires in COVID-19. Profiled with immunoSEQ multiplex PCR; TCRdb holds only in-frame clones, not every one. The top ten clones hold 2.2% of a sample with approximately 230,000 clones, roughly 90% of them seen once. The sample was peripheral blood. These receptors all stem from a man aged 25-40 years who had recovered from COVID-19. Both conserved end residues are part of each CDR3. A D gene is named only where the DNA matches it firmly. Not every row has a clone size; where given, it reads once, few, many or a size class.

V gene,clone size,J gene,D gene,CDR3 protein,CDR3 DNA
TRBV9,NA,TRBJ2-3,TRBD2,CASSPHVSGTDTQYF,TGTGCCAGCAGCCCTCACGTTAGCGGGACAGATACGCAGTATTTT
TRBV19,NA,TRBJ2-7,NA,CASSIYDTTYEQYF,TGTGCCAGTAGTATTTACGACACCACCTACGAGCAGTACTTC
TRBV27,NA,TRBJ1-1,TRBD1,CASRRSTGTVLPMRTEAFF,TGTGCCAGCCGACGGTCAACTGGGACAGTCCTTCCTATGCGGACTGAAGCTTTCTTT
TRBV3-1/TRBV3-2,once,TRBJ2-6,NA,CASSQDLGLLSGANVLTF,TGTGCCAGCAGCCAAGATTTAGGACTTCTCTCTGGGGCCAACGTCCTGACTTTC
TRBV12-3/TRBV12-4,few,TRBJ1-1,NA,CASSYTENTEAFF,TGTGCCAGCAGTTATACAGAGAACACTGAAGCTTTCTTT
TRBV27,NA,TRBJ1-2,NA,CASRYTGNYGYTF,TGTGCCAGCAGATACACAGGGAACTATGGCTACACCTTC
TRBV6-5,NA,TRBJ2-3,TRBD1,CASSYQGASTDTQYF,TGTGCCAGCAGTTATCAGGGGGCGAGTACAGATACGCAGTATTTT
TRBV27,NA,TRBJ1-6,NA,CASSWRENNSPLHF,TGTGCCAGCAGTTGGAGAGAAAATAATTCACCCCTCCACTTT
TRBV5-4,once,TRBJ1-1,TRBD1,CASSKTGMDTEAFF,TGTGCCAGCAGCAAGACAGGGATGGACACTGAAGCTTTCTTT
TRBV5-1,NA,TRBJ2-3,TRBD2,CASSLRGRGTDTQYF,TGCGCCAGCAGCTTGCGGGGGAGGGGCACAGATACGCAGTATTTT
TRBV29-1,NA,TRBJ2-3,TRBD2,CSVEGGSGDYKSTDTQYF,TGCAGCGTTGAGGGTGGGTCTGGGGACTACAAAAGCACAGATACGCAGTATTTT
TRBV15,NA,TRBJ1-2,TRBD1,CATSRGRQGPANYGYTF,TGTGCCACCAGCAGAGGACGACAGGGTCCCGCTAACTATGGCTACACCTTC
TRBV24-1,NA,TRBJ1-2,TRBD1,CATSDPGQQLGYTF,TGTGCCACCAGTGATCCGGGACAGCAGTTGGGCTACACCTTC
TRBV11-3,NA,TRBJ2-5,TRBD1,CASSGTAQETQYF,TGTGCCTCGTCGGGGACAGCCCAAGAGACCCAGTACTTC
TRBV5-4,NA,TRBJ2-3,NA,CASSLAISTDTQYF,TGTGCCAGCAGCTTGGCCATCAGCACAGATACGCAGTATTTT
TRBV10-3,NA,TRBJ1-1,TRBD1,CAITRDRDAEAFF,TGTGCCATCACCAGGGACAGGGACGCTGAAGCTTTCTTT
TRBV30,NA,TRBJ1-1,NA,CAWSEGGNTEAFF,TGTGCCTGGTCCGAGGGCGGAAACACTGAAGCTTTCTTT
TRBV4-2,few,TRBJ1-2,NA,CASSQDRGRGNYGYTF,TGTGCCAGCAGCCAAGATAGGGGCAGGGGTAACTATGGCTACACCTTC
TRBV7-9,NA,TRBJ1-2,TRBD1,CASSLEDRAYYGYTF,TGTGCCAGCAGCTTAGAGGACAGGGCTTACTATGGCTACACCTTC
TRBV3-1/TRBV3-2,once,TRBJ1-2,NA,CASSQDGEVYGYTF,TGTGCCAGCAGCCAAGATGGAGAGGTCTATGGCTACACCTTC
TRBV25-1,NA,TRBJ1-2,NA,CASSEYPLGRTGGYTF,TGTGCCAGCAGTGAATATCCCCTTGGGAGGACGGGGGGCTACACCTTC
TRBV6-5,NA,TRBJ2-5,TRBD1,CASSSWDSKETQYF,TGTGCCAGCAGTTCTTGGGACAGTAAAGAGACCCAGTACTTC
TRBV30,NA,TRBJ1-2,NA,CAWSVHDYGYTF,TGTGCCTGGAGTGTACATGACTATGGCTACACCTTC
TRBV6-5,few,TRBJ1-2,NA,CGVLFGGYTF,TGTGGTGTTCTTTTCGGTGGCTACACCTTC
TRBV2,NA,TRBJ1-6,NA,CASSEGGVGSPLHF,TGTGCCAGCAGTGAAGGGGGAGTCGGTTCACCCCTCCACTTT
TRBV6-5,NA,TRBJ1-2,NA,CASRGGSYGYTF,TGTGCCAGCAGGGGCGGGAGCTATGGCTACACCTTC
TRBV5-4,NA,TRBJ1-2,TRBD1,CASSLVDRGYGYTF,TGTGCCAGCAGCTTGGTAGACAGGGGCTATGGCTACACCTTC
TRBV25-1,few,TRBJ1-3,NA,CASRAAGDSGNTIYF,TGTGCCAGCAGAGCGGCTGGAGACTCTGGAAACACCATATATTTT
TRBV15,NA,TRBJ1-4,TRBD1,CATSREVTGGLANEKLFF,TGTGCCACCAGCAGAGAGGTGACAGGGGGTCTGGCTAATGAAAAACTGTTTTTT
TRBV7-8,NA,TRBJ1-5,NA,CASSLDGNQPQHF,TGTGCCAGCAGCTTAGACGGGAATCAGCCCCAGCATTTT
TRBV6-5,once,TRBJ1-1,NA,CASSYHRPAEGTEAFF,TGTGCCAGCAGTTACCATAGGCCCGCGGAGGGCACTGAAGCTTTCTTT
TRBV5-1,NA,TRBJ2-1,TRBD2,CACGGAGGDEQFF,TGCGCCTGCGGAGGGGCGGGGGGAGATGAGCAGTTCTTC
TRBV11-2,NA,TRBJ2-3,TRBD1,CASRGQGTDTQYF,TGTGCCAGCAGGGGACAGGGAACAGATACGCAGTATTTT